Listed here are 31 T cell receptor beta chains from one sample, sequenced in a study of blood T cell repertoires in COVID-19 (dated by TCRdb to 2018 to 2021). Receptor amplification or capture employed the immunoSEQ multiplex PCR assay. TCRdb stores this immuneACCESS table with in-frame sequences only. Part of the clones is absent; in the studies checked, under half of the shortfall reflects unresolved V genes, and no reason is known for the rest. This sample holds some 100,000 clones; 80% to 90% were observed only once. The ten most abundant clones make up roughly 19% of the sample. The specimen sequenced was peripheral blood. These receptor sequences come from a human donor with acute or convalescent COVID-19. The donor label of this sample is uncertain.

J is TRBJ2-7 and V is TRBV6-5; a possible D gene is TRBD2 (5 bases). Germline lookup yields CDR1 MNHEY and CDR2 SVGAGI. The CDR3 is 15 residues long. The V end lost 0 bases, the J end lost 2 bases, and 11 bases lay between the germline ends. The chain's CDR3 is CASSYSRAAAYEQYF. DNA of the CDR3: TGTGCCAGCAGTTACTCGAGGGCAGCCGCCTACGAGCAGTACTTC.

This CDR3 reads CASSLGGAGYEQYF. DNA for the CDR3: TGTGCCAGCAGCCTAGGGGGGGCTGGGTACGAGCAGTACTTC. This chain joins TRBV6-5 and TRBJ2-7, with D tentatively TRBD2 (7 bases). The CDR3 has 14 amino acids. Trimming pared 6 bases from V and 4 bases from J, leaving 16 bases between. CDR1 MNHEY and CDR2 SVGAGI come from the germline V gene.

V usage is TRBV2 and J usage is TRBJ1-5; no firm D call. Germline values: CDR1 SNHLY, CDR2 FYNNEI. The V and J ends lost 8 bases and 0 bases respectively, with 14 bases between them. This CDR3 comprises 15 residues. The DNA of the CDR3 is TGTGCCAGCCCGAGGTCCGGATATAGCAATCAGCCCCAGCATTTT. Translating gives CASPRSGYSNQPQHF.

V and J are TRBV28 and TRBJ1-4; unclear D gene. The V and J ends lost 2 bases and 0 bases respectively, with 7 bases between them. Per the germline V gene, CDR1 is MDHEN and CDR2 is SYDVKM. The CDR3 loop spans 15 amino acids. The CDR3 sequence: CASSLTVATNEKLFF. The CDR3 nucleotides read TGTGCCAGCAGTTTAACAGTGGCAACTAATGAAAAACTGTTTTTT.

Only one count was recorded for this clone. V usage is TRBV5-4 and J usage is TRBJ1-6; D gene ambiguous. Germline CDR1 is SGHNT and CDR2 is YYREEE (reference sequence). The CDR3 sequence is 15 residues long. V lost 0 bases, J lost 7 bases, and 11 bases lay in between. Here the CDR3 DNA reads TGTGCCAGCAGCTTGGACTTACTCAGGAATTCACCCCTCCACTTT. Protein product: CASSLDLLRNSPLHF.

V usage is TRBV4-3 and J usage is TRBJ1-6; D is ambiguous. CDR1 is LGHNA, CDR2 YSLEER, per germline. The CDR3 consists of 16 residues. Trimming shortened V by 0 bases and J by 0 bases, and 6 bases separated the two germline ends. The CDR3 loop reads CASSQEGSSYNSPLHF. The CDR3 DNA is TGCGCCAGCAGCCAAGAGGGGAGCTCCTATAATTCACCCCTCCACTTT.

The sample holds a few counts of this clone. The gene calls are TRBV5-4 and TRBJ2-5; 8 bases agree with TRBD2. Germline values: CDR1 SGHNT, CDR2 YYREEE (reference sequence). This CDR3 is built from 14 residues. Trimming took 4 bases from V and 5 from J; bases not matched to a gene: 7. The CDR3 DNA follows: TGTGCCAGCAGCCGGAGACAGCGGGGGGAGACCCAGTACTTC. This encodes CASSRRQRGETQYF. The variable domain in full, with the rest retrieved from reference TRBV5-4 and TRBJ2-5, is ETGVTQSPTHLIKTRGQQVTLRCSSQSGHNTVSWYQQALGQGPQFIFQYYREEENGRGNFPPRFSGLQFPNYSSELNVNALELDDSALYLCASSRRQRGETQYFGPGTRLLVL.

A single count supports this clone. The chain uses TRBV6-5 and TRBJ2-7, with D possibly being TRBD1 (7 bases). V dropped 6 bases and J dropped 6 bases, with 18 bases sitting between them. Germline CDR1 and CDR2: MNHEY and SVGAGI. The CDR3 is made up of 14 amino acids. CDR3: CASRTAGQPGEQYF. The CDR3 DNA reads TGTGCCAGCAGAACCGCGGGACAGCCCGGCGAGCAGTACTTC.

This clone was recorded a few times. The genes are TRBV19 and TRBJ1-6; D ambiguous. This CDR3 has 15 amino acids. Germline-derived CDR1 and CDR2 are LNHDA and SQIVND (reference sequence). The ends were cut back, 5 bases at V and 10 bases at J, with 18 bases in the middle. CDR3 bases: TGTGCCAGTAGTGAGGGAGGCCAAATTCGCTCACCCCTCCACTTT. It translates to CASSEGGQIRSPLHF.

The gene calls are TRBV2 and TRBJ1-1; a possible D gene is TRBD1 (6 bases). Deletions cut 3 bases from V and 4 bases from J, with 15 bases between. Per germline, CDR1 SNHLY and CDR2 FYNNEI. The CDR3 sequence is 15 residues long. The CDR3 DNA is TGTGCCAGCAGTGACATGGGGGCCGGATTCACTGAAGCTTTCTTT. This gives the protein CASSDMGAGFTEAFF.

The chain recombines TRBV7-2 with TRBJ1-2, with TRBD1 as a possible D gene (5 bases). Germline loops: CDR1 SGHTA, CDR2 FQGNSA. Trimming shortened V by 7 bases and J by 7 bases, and 10 bases separated the two germline ends. This CDR3 region has 11 residues. This CDR3 is CASTGGVGYTF. The CDR3 bases are TGTGCCAGCACGGGGGGGGTTGGCTACACCTTC.

This rearrangement joins TRBV21-1 to TRBJ1-5; TRBD1 is taken as the D call from the table, unchecked against the DNA. TRBV21-1 is tagged as a pseudogene. The CDR3 is 20 amino acids. This chain's CDR3 is CASSPVTGHRQTISNQPQHF. The CDR3 nucleotides are TGTGCCAGCAGCCCGGTGACGGGACACCGCCAAACTATTAGCAATCAGCCCCAGCATTTT.

The chain carries TRBV28 and TRBJ2-1, with TRBD2 matching over 8 bases. J lost 7 bases, V lost 6 bases, and 11 bases had no gene match. CDR1 and CDR2 from the germline V gene are MDHEN and SYDVKM. This CDR3 is built from 15 residues. The CDR3 spells CASRIKAGVKNEQFF. CDR3 coding DNA: TGTGCCAGCAGGATCAAAGCGGGAGTCAAAAATGAGCAGTTCTTC. The full variable domain, its missing parts supplied by reference TRBV28 and TRBJ2-1, is DVKVTQSSRYLVKRTGEKVFLECVQDMDHENMFWYRQDPGLGLRLIYFSYDVKMKEKGDIPEGYSVSREKKERFSLILESASTNQTSMYLCASRIKAGVKNEQFFGPGTRLTVL.

The chain joins TRBV5-1 to TRBJ2-7; tentatively, D is TRBD1 (6 bases). This CDR3 has 14 amino acids. The V end lost 4 bases, the J end lost 2 bases, and 13 bases lay between the germline ends. Germline assignment: CDR1 SGHRS and CDR2 YFSETQ. CDR3 sequence: CASSTTGQTYEQYF. CDR3 DNA sequence: TGCGCCAGCAGCACCACCGGACAGACCTACGAGCAGTACTTC.

This rearrangement joins TRBV5-1 to TRBJ2-1; 11 bases align to TRBD2. The ends lost 1 base at V and 5 bases at J; junction bases unmatched: 8. The CDR3 is 17 residues long. Germline V gene data show CDR1 as SGHRS and CDR2 as YFSETQ. The CDR3 region has the DNA TGCGCCAGCAGCTTGCGGCAGACTAGCGGGACCAACAATGAGCAGTTCTTC. It specifies CASSLRQTSGTNNEQFF.

This chain uses TRBV27 with TRBJ1-1; D ambiguous. Looked up from germline, CDR1 is MNHEY and CDR2 is SMNVEV (reference sequence). This CDR3 has 15 amino acids. V lost 0 bases and J lost 0, with 8 bases in between. The CDR3, as DNA: TGTGCCAGCAGTTTATCCAGGCAGCTGAACACTGAAGCTTTCTTT. This translates into CASSLSRQLNTEAFF.

The sample holds a few counts of this clone. The chain joins TRBV11-3 to TRBJ1-1; D unclear. The CDR3 contains 15 residues. CDR1 and CDR2 (germline): SGHNT, YENEEA. Deletions cut 4 bases from V and 3 bases from J, with 15 bases between. CDR3 sequence: CASSSQESGDTEAFF. The CDR3 nucleotides read TGTGCCAGCAGCTCCCAGGAAAGTGGTGACACTGAAGCTTTCTTT.

The V and J genes are TRBV2 and TRBJ2-5; 9 bases align to TRBD2. Germline values: CDR1 SNHLY, CDR2 FYNNEI. CDR3 length: 16 residues. V lost 5 bases, J lost 3 bases, and 10 bases stayed unmatched. The CDR3 reads CASSTFGGGEKETQYF. The DNA of the CDR3 is TGTGCCAGCAGTACCTTTGGCGGGGGGGAAAAAGAGACCCAGTACTTC. Full variable domain (outside the CDR3, taken from reference TRBV2 and TRBJ2-5): EPEVTQTPSHQVTQMGQEVILRCVPISNHLYFYWYRQILGQKVEFLVSFYNNEISEKSEIFDDQFSVERPDGSNFTLKIRSTKLEDSAMYFCASSTFGGGEKETQYFGPGTRLLVL.

The rearrangement links TRBV6-1 to TRBJ1-6; no firm D call. The V end was cut by 3 bases, the J end by 7 bases, with 10 bases between. CDR3 size: 14 residues. Germline V gene lookup returns CDR1 MNHNS and CDR2 SASEGT. The CDR3 is CASSDAGGNSPLHF. The CDR3, as DNA: TGTGCCAGCAGTGACGCAGGAGGAAATTCACCCCTCCACTTT.

The rearrangement joins TRBV2 to TRBJ2-7; 7 bases fit TRBD1. The CDR3 sequence is 14 residues long. Trimming removed 6 bases from V and 2 bases from J; junction bases left unmatched: 7. Looked up from germline, CDR1 is SNHLY and CDR2 is FYNNEI. The CDR3 DNA sequence: TGTGCCAGCAGAGAACAGGGGTCGCCCTACGAGCAGTACTTC. Protein: CASREQGSPYEQYF.

The gene calls are TRBV12-3 or TRBV12-4 and TRBJ2-5; 8 bases match TRBD2. The V and J ends lost 6 bases and 9 bases, in that order; junction bases with no gene match: 6. The CDR3 runs 12 residues. CDR3 nucleotides: TGTGCCAGCAGCTCAGGGCGGGGGGCCCAGTACTTC. Its translation is CASSSGRGAQYF.

V and J are TRBV28 and TRBJ2-1; TRBD1 matches at 9 bases. J was trimmed by 10 bases and V by 2 bases; bases with no gene match: 6. The CDR3 length is 14 residues. Per the germline V gene, CDR1 is MDHEN and CDR2 is SYDVKM. The chain's CDR3 is CASSLLDRGGEQFF. The CDR3 coding sequence is TGTGCCAGCAGTTTACTGGACAGGGGCGGCGAGCAGTTCTTC.

The chain recombines TRBV14 with TRBJ2-5; 8 bases line up with TRBD1. The V gene end was trimmed by 4 bases and the J gene end by 5 bases; junction bases not matched to a gene: 3. CDR3 length: 13 amino acids. Looked up from germline, CDR1 is SGHDN and CDR2 is FVKESK. DNA for the CDR3: TGTGCCAGCAGCCCGACAGGGGTTGAGACCCAGTACTTC. This encodes CASSPTGVETQYF. Complete variable domain (other parts from reference TRBV14 and TRBJ2-5): EAGVTQFPSHSVIEKGQTVTLRCDPISGHDNLYWYRRVMGKEIKFLLHFVKESKQDESGMPNNRFLAERTGGTYSTLKVQPAELEDSGVYFCASSPTGVETQYFGPGTRLLVL.

The chain recombines TRBV7-2 with TRBJ1-5, with 7 bases matching TRBD1. V shed 3 bases, J shed 2 bases, and the junction held 1 base outside the gene matches. This CDR3 comprises 14 residues. Germline values: CDR1 SGHTA, CDR2 FQGNSA. The CDR3 DNA sequence: TGTGCCAGCAGCTTTGACAGGGGCAATCAGCCCCAGCATTTT. Encoded protein: CASSFDRGNQPQHF.

The chain combines TRBV7-2 with TRBJ2-7; tentative D call: TRBD1 (6 bases). Trimming took off 5 bases at V and 5 bases at J, with 19 bases between the two ends. Germline-derived CDR1 and CDR2 are SGHTA and FQGNSA. CDR3 size: 15 residues. The CDR3 DNA follows: TGTGCCAGCAGCCCACAGACAGGTAGGGTGAACGAGCAGTACTTC. It is translated as CASSPQTGRVNEQYF.

The rearrangement uses TRBV3-1 (or the pseudogene TRBV3-2) and TRBJ1-4, with TRBD1 identical over 10 bases. The germline gives CDR1 LGHDT, CDR2 YNNKEL (reference sequence). With 4 bases clipped from V and 4 bases from J, the junction kept 6 bases outside the gene matches. The CDR3 covers 16 residues. CDR3 residues: CASSLTGGPDNEKLFF. CDR3 DNA sequence: TGTGCCAGCAGCCTGACAGGGGGCCCGGATAATGAAAAACTGTTTTTT.

This sequence joins TRBV12-3 or TRBV12-4 and TRBJ2-1; 13 bases agree with TRBD2. J gave up 10 bases and V 6 bases, and 3 bases lay outside the gene matches. The CDR3 totals 13 residues. CDR3 sequence reads: CASRLAGGGEQFF. CDR3 nucleotide sequence: TGTGCCAGCAGACTAGCGGGAGGGGGGGAGCAGTTCTTC.

In this sample, this clone is large. The genes are TRBV12-3 or TRBV12-4 and TRBJ1-1; no definite D call. Trimming stripped 4 bases from V and 9 bases from J, with 9 bases between. This CDR3 is built from 11 residues. The CDR3 sequence: CASSSVNQAFF. The DNA for the CDR3 is TGTGCCAGCAGTTCGGTCAACCAAGCTTTCTTT.

The gene calls are TRBV7-2 and TRBJ1-2, with D hard to call. From germline, CDR1 is SGHTA and CDR2 FQGNSA. The length of the CDR3 is 14 residues. Trimming shortened V by 1 base and J by 8 bases, and 14 bases separated the two germline ends. CDR3 sequence (DNA): TGTGCCAGCAGCTTAGAATTCCGCGGATCGGGCTACACCTTC. Amino acids: CASSLEFRGSGYTF.

This chain connects TRBV6-5 to TRBJ1-2; 10 nucleotides match TRBD1. Germline V gene lookup returns CDR1 MNHEY and CDR2 SVGAGI. This CDR3 spans 14 amino acids. Trimming removed 6 bases from V and 8 bases from J; junction bases left unmatched: 9. The CDR3 is CASRLPGQGSGYTF. The CDR3 DNA reads TGTGCCAGCAGGCTCCCGGGACAGGGGTCCGGCTACACCTTC.

The gene calls are TRBV7-2 and TRBJ1-2; 7 bases are a match to TRBD1. The germline gives CDR1 SGHTA, CDR2 FQGNSA. V trimming: 2 bases; J trimming: 6 bases; junction bases outside the gene matches: 6. This CDR3 has 14 residues. The CDR3 nucleotides are TGTGCCAGCAGCTTATCAGGACAGGAGGATGGCTACACCTTC. Residues: CASSLSGQEDGYTF.